This T cell receptor beta chain emerged from a study of post-analysis software for immune sequencing data. The overall study: The courses of disease that were included comprised relapsing-remitting, secondary progressive and progressive-relapsing multiple sclerosis.

The TCR beta cDNA libraries contained unique molecular identifiers. T cells numbering roughly 0.85 to 11 million yielded about 500,000 cDNA molecules. TCRdb re-called the PCR reads with MiXCR, one entry per CDR3 protein. The repertoire holds fewer than 550,000 distinct CDR3 sequences, with 34% as singletons. Study findings and constraints: A handful of TRBV segments occurring more often in patients than controls included TRBV5-6, TRBV5-1 and TRBV20-1. Clustering by F measure revealed strong co-clustering among samples prepared together in one batch. Relative to controls, patients with multiple sclerosis showed significantly lower normalized Chao1 diversity.

Concerning this clonotype: Its specificity is unknown.

Germline CDR1 is MNHEY and CDR2 is SVGAGI. CDR3 size: 18 residues. The V end was cut by 2 bases, the J end by 3 bases, with 21 bases between. The rearrangement uses TRBV6-5 and TRBJ2-3; D possibly corresponds to TRBD1 (7 bases). The origin of this receptor is a girl under 18 with multiple sclerosis. The sample was blood. The CDR3: CASSYTHPGGSFTDTQYF. As DNA, the CDR3 is TGTGCCAGCAGTTACACGCATCCAGGGGGGTCCTTTACAGATACGCAGTATTTT.